The T cell receptor beta chain described here comes from a study of blood T cell repertoires in COVID-19. Study overall: T cells, B-cell-depleted T cells, or PBMCs supplied cDNA or gDNA.

The V gene's germline CDR1 is WSHSY and CDR2 SAAADI. The CDR3 sequence is 15 residues long. V dropped 3 bases and J dropped 1 base, with 12 bases sitting between them. Profiling relied on immunoSEQ multiplex PCR, and the TCRdb table lists in-frame clones only, not all of them. The repertoire holds over 200,000 clones, with about 90% as singletons. The chain combines TRBV10-2 with TRBJ1-1; D is possibly TRBD1 (6 bases). The specimen sequenced was peripheral blood. The sequence was collected from a woman in her sixties with acute or convalescent COVID-19. The CDR3 loop is CASSDYRVSNTEAFF. The CDR3 DNA reads as TGCGCCAGCAGTGACTACAGGGTATCGAACACTGAAGCTTTCTTT.